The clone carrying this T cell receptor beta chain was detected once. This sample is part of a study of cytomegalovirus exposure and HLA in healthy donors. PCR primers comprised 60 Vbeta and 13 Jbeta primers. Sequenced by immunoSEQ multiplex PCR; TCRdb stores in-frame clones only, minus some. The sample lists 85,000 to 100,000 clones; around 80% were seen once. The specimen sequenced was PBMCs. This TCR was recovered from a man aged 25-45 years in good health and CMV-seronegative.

DNA for the CDR3: TGTGCCAGCAGCTTCGACAGGGACTATCAGCCCCAGCATTTT. It encodes CASSFDRDYQPQHF. This sequence joins TRBV7-8 and TRBJ1-5; 7 bases line up with TRBD1. Germline values: CDR1 SGHVS, CDR2 FQNEAQ. V lost 3 bases and J lost 5; bases outside the gene matches: 4. The CDR3 has 14 residues.